This T cell receptor (beta chain) derives from a study of shared clonotypes between healthy human individuals (dated by TCRdb to about 2020). Background for the entire study: Three men and two women, aged 18 to 49 years, made up the cohort. Per donor, three plates each were used for CD4 naive and CD4 memory, two for CD8 naive, and one for CD8 memory. To estimate repertoire size and how much clonotypes are shared between individuals, the study performed deep sequencing of blood TCR repertoires from roughly five healthy adults. To increase sequencing depth and limit assay-specific biases, TCR repertoire library preparation and sequencing were carried out by different laboratories using diverse techniques. Each donor's leukapheresis produced roughly between roughly 0.85 and 9.5 billion PBMCs.

The CDR3 runs 13 amino acids, cysteine and phenylalanine included. The retained sequence is limited to the CDR3, 39 bases, with the frame set at the first base. CDR1 KGHSH and CDR2 LQKENI are derived from the germline V gene. The V end loses 2 bases and the J end loses 4 bases, and a stretch of 9 bases separates them. The donors were healthy, HIV-negative adults who had no recently reported acute infections or vaccinations. All donors were Caucasian adults living in Nashville, Tennessee, USA. CD4+ T cells were enriched through magnetic negative selection, after which naive cells were positively selected on CD45RA and the remaining negative fraction served as the memory subset. After blood collection by leukapheresis, PBMCs were isolated using Ficoll-Histopaque density gradient centrifugation and then cryopreserved in the vapor phase of liquid nitrogen. Purity and quantity of every magnetically sorted T cell population were checked by analytical flow cytometry. Genomic DNA was isolated from each sorted fraction and quantified by UV absorbance on a Nanodrop 2000c.

As to this clone: The specificity of this receptor is unknown. No base qualities exist here, and no much larger clone lies one base off it.

Study-wide findings and limitations: The genetic and exposure-history diversity represented was limited by the small number of donors. Larger estimated clonotype richness was generally found for naive subsets than for memory subsets. Based on pairwise subsampling, the degree of clonotype sharing among donors was expected to be affected by sequencing depth. Only blood was sampled, and tissue TCR repertoires likely differ from those in blood. Incomplete sequencing was indicated by rarefaction of sorted-subset datasets, despite the large sequencing depth. About 5% of naive CD4, 3.5% of naive CD8, 2.3% of memory CD4, and 0.4% of memory CD8 clonotypes were shared across a few donors. Higher generation probabilities were observed for clonotypes shared by all four sorted-subset donors than for non-shared clonotypes.

Using the deep immunoSEQ assay, TCR CDR3 regions were amplified from genomic DNA by multiplex PCR. For each cell subset, the extracted genomic DNA was distributed evenly across all wells of several immunoSEQ 96-well plates, and each plate served as one replicate. For sorted subsets, approximately 190 ng genomic DNA, equal to about 30,000 T cell genomes, was loaded into each replicate PCR. Purified libraries were measured with a Qubit 3.0 fluorometer, size-checked on a Bioanalyzer 2100, and measured again with the KAPA Library Quantification kit. Each immunoSEQ 96-well plate was sequenced on its own single-read 150-cycle Illumina NextSeq 550 flow cell. The source study handled its data this way. Because the immunoSEQ output held only junctional sequences and lacked quality scores, the filtering could not match the filtering applied to full-length reads. Sequences were annotated with PyIR, a Python wrapper for IgBLAST v1.9, and V/J genes and CDR3 were assigned using IMGT germline references. Reads were filtered out if the reads had weak V/J assignments (E-value above 1e-6), no CDR3, stop codons, out-of-frame junctions, or ambiguous translated residues. V3J clonotypes were defined by identical inferred V gene, J gene, and CDR3 amino acid sequence. Percentage overlap between repertoires was calculated by dividing the number of shared unique clonotypes by the size of the smaller repertoire. Richness of each repertoire was evaluated using RTK rarefaction, the Chao1 estimator, and Recon v2.1 estimates of unobserved clonotypes. Generation probabilities were computed with OLGA for all TCRbeta clonotypes obtained by the gDNA method from a few donors. TCRdb re-hosts the immuneACCESS table, in-frame sequences only. Its copies lack some clones; in the studies checked, an unresolved V gene accounts for under half of them, and the cause for the rest is not known. The V and J calls and clone size are taken from that table; D and trimming were inferred from the DNA. For this sample the table gives some 1.4 million clones, of which more than 95% were detected only once. Of the sample, about 1% falls within the top ten clones.

Sample: naive CD4+ T cells sorted from blood. The cell subset or site label of this sample denotes: CD45RA+ positively selected. The chain is made from TRBV18 and TRBJ2-7; confidence is insufficient to name the D gene. This TCR came from a man aged 25 to 40 in good health. CDR3 reads: CASSPYSSYEQYF. The DNA sequence is given as TGTGCCAGCTCACCATACAGCTCATACGAGCAGTACTTC.